The rows below give T cell receptor beta chains drawn from one sample of a study of shared clonotypes between healthy human individuals. Data came from immunoSEQ multiplex PCR; TCRdb stores just in-frame clones and leaves some out. The sample lists 470,000 or so clones; 70% to 85% were seen once. Input material: PBMCs. Receptors were obtained from a woman in her 40s in good health. Some clones in this sample may be carry-over from other donors' samples. CDR3s include the opening cysteine and the closing phenylalanine or tryptophan. D genes are given only for firm matches.

V gene	J gene	D gene	CDR3 DNA	CDR3 protein
TRBV7-9	TRBJ2-3	-	TGTGCCAGCAGCTCACAGGGAAGGAGTGCAAATACGCAGTATTTT	CASSSQGRSANTQYF
TRBV6-1	TRBJ2-6	-	TGTGCCAGCAGCCTAGGGTTTGAGGCCAACGTCCTGACTTTC	CASSLGFEANVLTF
TRBV7-2	TRBJ1-5	-	TGTGCCAGCAGCTTAAGGTTGCGTCAGCCCCAGCATTTT	CASSLRLRQPQHF
TRBV30	TRBJ1-1	-	TGTGCCTGGATGGCAGGGCGGAACACTGAAGCTTTCTTT	CAWMAGRNTEAFF
TRBV6-1	TRBJ2-2	-	TGTGCCAGCAGTGAAGCAGGAGCGGCGAACACCGGGGAGCTGTTTTTT	CASSEAGAANTGELFF
TRBV18	TRBJ2-6	TRBD1	TGTGCCAGCTCACCAGAGACAGGGGGTGTTTCTGGGGCCAACGTCCTGACTTTC	CASSPETGGVSGANVLTF
TRBV29-1	TRBJ2-3	-	TGCAGCGCCGCCGACGGGGGCAGTGATACGCAGTATTTT	CSAADGGSDTQYF
TRBV5-1	TRBJ1-5	TRBD1	TGCGCCAGCAGCATGGGGGACAGAAATCAGCCCCAGCATTTT	CASSMGDRNQPQHF
TRBV18	TRBJ2-4	-	TGTGCCAGCTCCCCTACAGGTATCAAAAACATTCAGTACTTC	CASSPTGIKNIQYF
TRBV27	TRBJ2-7	TRBD1	TGTGCCAGCAGTTTGGGGACAGGGGGACGCGAGCAGTACTTC	CASSLGTGGREQYF